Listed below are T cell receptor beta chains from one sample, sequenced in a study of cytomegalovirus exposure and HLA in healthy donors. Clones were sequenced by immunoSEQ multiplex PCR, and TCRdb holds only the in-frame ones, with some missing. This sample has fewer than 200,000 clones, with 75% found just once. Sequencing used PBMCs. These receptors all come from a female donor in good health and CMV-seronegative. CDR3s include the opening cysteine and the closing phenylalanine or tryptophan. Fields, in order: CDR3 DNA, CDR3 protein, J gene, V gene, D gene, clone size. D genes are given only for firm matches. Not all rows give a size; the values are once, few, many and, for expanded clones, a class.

TGTGCCAGTAGTATCAATCTTGGAGGCAATCAGCCCCAGCATTTT	CASSINLGGNQPQHF	TRBJ1-5	TRBV19	.	few
TGTGCCAGCAGTGCCCTCCATCCGGGACTAATAGCCAAAAACAGTCAGTACTTC	CASSALHPGLIAKNSQYF	TRBJ2-4	TRBV6-1	TRBD2	.
TGTGCCAGCAGTTCCCTAGGACAGGGGATAGATACGCAGTATTTT	CASSSLGQGIDTQYF	TRBJ2-3	TRBV7-3	TRBD1	few
TGTGCCTCCGTAGGGGGCACCAACCACTACGAGCAGTACTTC	CASVGGTNHYEQYF	TRBJ2-7	TRBV6-1	TRBD1	.
TGCGCCAGCAGCCCAGGCCAGGGGGAAGAGACCCAGTACTTC	CASSPGQGEETQYF	TRBJ2-5	TRBV5-1	TRBD1	few
TGTGCCAGCAGCGTAGAAGCAGGCAATGAGCAGTTCTTC	CASSVEAGNEQFF	TRBJ2-1	TRBV9	.	.
TGTGCCAGCAGAAGGGACAGGGGTCAAACTGAAGCTTTCTTT	CASRRDRGQTEAFF	TRBJ1-1	TRBV6-5	TRBD1	.
TGCAGCGTTGGTTTAGCGGGAGGCTCCTACAATGAGCAGTTCTTC	CSVGLAGGSYNEQFF	TRBJ2-1	TRBV29-1	TRBD2	.
TGTGCTAGTGGTTTTGAGGGCCACCGCACAGATACGCAGTATTTT	CASGFEGHRTDTQYF	TRBJ2-3	TRBV12-5	.	.
TGTGCCAGCAGCCAAGACGCAGGGATCACTGAAGCTTTCTTT	CASSQDAGITEAFF	TRBJ1-1	TRBV14	.	few
TGTGCCAGCAGCGTTACAGGGGGGGACGGTTACGAGCAGTACTTC	CASSVTGGDGYEQYF	TRBJ2-7	TRBV9	.	.
TGTGCCTGGAGCCGACCGGGGATAGCTAACTATGGCTACACCTTC	CAWSRPGIANYGYTF	TRBJ1-2	TRBV30	.	.
TGTGCCAGCAGCGCGAAGGGGACTAGCGGGGGCTACGAGCAGTACTTC	CASSAKGTSGGYEQYF	TRBJ2-7	TRBV7-2	TRBD2	.
TGTGCCAGCAGCTTAGCCCATTTGACAGGGAAGAGTGAAAAACTGTTTTTT	CASSLAHLTGKSEKLFF	TRBJ1-4	TRBV11-2	TRBD1	.
TGTGCCAGTAGTCCCAGACAGGTTAATGAAAAACTGTTTTTT	CASSPRQVNEKLFF	TRBJ1-4	TRBV19	.	once
TGTGCCAGCAGCGCCACCCCGGGACTAGCGGGAGACAATGAGCAGTTCTTC	CASSATPGLAGDNEQFF	TRBJ2-1	TRBV13	TRBD2	.
TGTGCCAGCAGCTTAACGGAGAAGCGGGCTAGCGGGAGCGATGAGCAGTTCTTC	CASSLTEKRASGSDEQFF	TRBJ2-1	TRBV7-3	TRBD2	.
TGTGCCTGGAGTAAGTTGGCGGGGAATCAGCCCCAGCATTTT	CAWSKLAGNQPQHF	TRBJ1-5	TRBV30	.	.
TGTGCCTGGAGTGTACTAGCGGGAGCCTACGAGCAGTACTTC	CAWSVLAGAYEQYF	TRBJ2-7	TRBV30	TRBD2	.
TGTGCCAGCAGTGACACAGGCTCTAGCTCCTATAATTCACCCCTCCACTTT	CASSDTGSSSYNSPLHF	TRBJ1-6	TRBV2	.	.
TGTGCCAGCAGTCTAAAACCCAGGCGCTACGAGCAGTACTTC	CASSLKPRRYEQYF	TRBJ2-7	TRBV28	.	.
TGTGCCAGCAGCATAGCGGGAGGGCCCTCCGGGGAGCTGTTTTTT	CASSIAGGPSGELFF	TRBJ2-2	TRBV28	TRBD2	.
TGTGCCACCAGCAGGGAAGGAGCTAGAAATTACGAGCAGTACTTC	CATSREGARNYEQYF	TRBJ2-7	TRBV15	.	.
TGCGCCAGCAGCACTAGCGGGATCAGGGAGCAGTTCTTC	CASSTSGIREQFF	TRBJ2-1	TRBV5-1	TRBD2	.
TGTGCCAGCAGCCCTTACCCGACAGGAGAAGGCGCAAAACTGTTTTTT	CASSPYPTGEGAKLFF	TRBJ1-4	TRBV9	.	.
TGTGCCAGTAGTCCCCACTCCCGACTAGCGGGAGGATCCTACAATGAGCAGTTCTTC	CASSPHSRLAGGSYNEQFF	TRBJ2-1	TRBV19	TRBD2	few
TGTGCCAGCAGCTCGGGACAGGGGAGGTACGAGCAGTACTTC	CASSSGQGRYEQYF	TRBJ2-7	TRBV5-6	TRBD1	.
TGTGCCAGCAGCAGTCCAGATCTCCCGGGAAAGCTAACCACCAGCTCTGGGGCCAACGTCCTGACTTTC	CASSSPDLPGKLTTSSGANVLTF	TRBJ2-6	TRBV21-1	.	.
TGTGCCAGCAGCTCCGCCCGACAGGGAACAGAGACCCAGTACTTC	CASSSARQGTETQYF	TRBJ2-5	TRBV7-9	TRBD1	.
TGTGCCAGCGAACAGGGGAGCCCCTACGAGCAGTACTTC	CASEQGSPYEQYF	TRBJ2-7	TRBV28	TRBD1	.
TGTGCCAGTAGTATAGGAGGTCTAGCGGGGGAGGATACGCAGTATTTT	CASSIGGLAGEDTQYF	TRBJ2-3	TRBV19	TRBD2	.
TGTGCCAGCAGCCCAGGACAGGGAATTGTCCTCCACTTT	CASSPGQGIVLHF	TRBJ1-6	TRBV7-8	TRBD1	.
TGTGCCAGTAGCGCACAGGTGGTTAACAACGTCCTGACTTTC	CASSAQVVNNVLTF	TRBJ2-6	TRBV19	.	.
TGTGCCAGCAGCTCAACAGCGGGGGGTTTAAGCTCCTACAATGAGCAGTTCTTC	CASSSTAGGLSSYNEQFF	TRBJ2-1	TRBV7-2	TRBD2	.
TGTGCCAGCAGTTACTTAAATTCACCCCTCCACTTT	CASSYLNSPLHF	TRBJ1-6	TRBV6-5	.	.
TGTGCCAGCAGCTCGACATTGAACACTGAAGCTTTCTTT	CASSSTLNTEAFF	TRBJ1-1	TRBV7-3	.	few
TGTGCCTGGAGTGCGTGGACTAGCGGGGCTCGCGTCTCAGATACGCAGTATTTT	CAWSAWTSGARVSDTQYF	TRBJ2-3	TRBV30	TRBD2	.
TGTGCCAGCAGTTTAGGCGTATCGAGGGTTCTTCAGCCCCAGCATTTT	CASSLGVSRVLQPQHF	TRBJ1-5	TRBV28	.	.
TGTGCCAGCAGCCCTCGGACTAGCGCGAACAATGAGCAGTTCTTC	CASSPRTSANNEQFF	TRBJ2-1	TRBV7-2	TRBD2	.
TGTGCCAGCAGCCCCACGGCCCTACGGGGCTCCTACAATGAGCAGTTCTTC	CASSPTALRGSYNEQFF	TRBJ2-1	TRBV9	.	.
TGCGCCAGCAGCCAAACCTTAGCGGGAGGATACAATGAGCAGTTCTTC	CASSQTLAGGYNEQFF	TRBJ2-1	TRBV4-1	TRBD2	.
TGTGCCAGCAGCCGGACTAGCGGGTGGACAGATACGCAGTATTTT	CASSRTSGWTDTQYF	TRBJ2-3	TRBV7-9	TRBD2	few
TGTGCCTGGGGGGGGAGGTCCGTCTCTGGGGCCAACGTCCTGACTTTC	CAWGGRSVSGANVLTF	TRBJ2-6	TRBV30	.	.
TGCGCCAGCAGTGAGTTGGCACCTCCCTCCTACAATGAGCAGTTCTTC	CASSELAPPSYNEQFF	TRBJ2-1	TRBV10-2	.	few
TGTGCCAGCAGCGTAGTAACAGGGGGCATCACAGATACGCAGTATTTT	CASSVVTGGITDTQYF	TRBJ2-3	TRBV9	TRBD1	.
TGTGCCAGCAGCTTAGCGAGCGGACCCCCGGCCGATGGCTACACCTTC	CASSLASGPPADGYTF	TRBJ1-2	TRBV7-8	.	.
TGTGCCAGCAGCCCAACCGGGACTGGGAACACTGGGGCTTTCTTT	CASSPTGTGNTGAFF	TRBJ1-1	TRBV4-2	.	.
TGTGCCAGCAGCTTACATTCCCCTCTAGCGGGATGGGAAGATACGCAGTATTTT	CASSLHSPLAGWEDTQYF	TRBJ2-3	TRBV11-3	TRBD2	.
TGTGCCAGCAGTGAGGGACAGGGCTATGGCTACACCTTC	CASSEGQGYGYTF	TRBJ1-2	TRBV6-5	TRBD1	.
TGCGCCAGCAGCCAAGATGAAGGGAGTTACAATGAGCAGTTCTTC	CASSQDEGSYNEQFF	TRBJ2-1	TRBV4-3	.	once
TGTGCCTGGAGTTCTACCGGGGAGCAGCCCCAGCATTTT	CAWSSTGEQPQHF	TRBJ1-5	TRBV30	.	.
TGTGCCAGCAGCTTGGGGCAGGGGGTCCAAGAGACCCAGTACTTC	CASSLGQGVQETQYF	TRBJ2-5	TRBV5-4	TRBD1	.
TGCGCCAGCAGCCAAGAATCTTACGCCGGGACTACGAATTCACCCCTCCACTTT	CASSQESYAGTTNSPLHF	TRBJ1-6	TRBV4-3	.	.
TGTGCCAGCAGCTCTGCTAGGGCTAGCGGGGGGAGAGCCTACGAGCAGTACTTC	CASSSARASGGRAYEQYF	TRBJ2-7	TRBV7-2	TRBD2	few
TGTGCCAGCAGCACGAGGGTGGTTCTAAGGGTTACGCAGTATTTT	CASSTRVVLRVTQYF	TRBJ2-3	TRBV5-6	.	.
TGTGCCAGCGTGGACAGCTCTGGGGCCAACGTCCTGACTTTC	CASVDSSGANVLTF	TRBJ2-6	TRBV2	.	.
TGCAGCGTTGCTGGGAGAGCCAAAAACAGTCAGTACTTC	CSVAGRAKNSQYF	TRBJ2-4	TRBV29-1	.	.
TGTGCCAGTAGTATCGGACAGACAGCCACAGATACGCAGTATTTT	CASSIGQTATDTQYF	TRBJ2-3	TRBV19	.	.
TGTGCCAGCAGCCGACAGACTAACACTGAAGCTTTCTTT	CASSRQTNTEAFF	TRBJ1-1	TRBV7-9	.	.